This TCR beta chain was observed in a study of T cell repertoires in cytomegalovirus infection. To note about this clonotype: Its antigen is not known.

The germline gives CDR1 MNHEY, CDR2 SMNVEV (reference sequence). CDR3 length equals 13 residues. V was shortened by 7 bases and J by 6 bases, with 12 bases between the two germline ends. TCRdb independently ran MiXCR on the reads; one entry per CDR3 protein. In the table there are 150,000 or so distinct CDR3 sequences, approximately 21% of which are singletons. This TCR derives from a human donor in good health (CMV status not recorded). Some clones in this sample may be carry-over from other donors' samples. The sequences come from CD8+ T cells from cultured PBMCs, collected from culture after CMV antigen stimulation. This chain uses TRBV27 with TRBJ2-2, with D perhaps being TRBD1 or TRBD2 (6 bases each). The CDR3 loop reads CASIGGSAGELFF. The CDR3 nucleotides are TGTGCCAGCATAGGGGGGTCGGCCGGGGAGCTGTTTTTT.